These 19 T cell receptor beta chains share one sample of origin, sequenced in a study of cytomegalovirus exposure and HLA in healthy donors. The method was immunoSEQ multiplex PCR; TCRdb's version includes in-frame clones alone and lacks a portion of them. Of about 330,000 clones in the sample, roughly 87% were seen once. The sample comprised PBMCs. All receptors derive from a woman in her twenties or thirties in good health and CMV-seropositive.

The J gene is TRBJ2-3, the V gene TRBV19; D is undetermined. The CDR3 runs 14 residues. Germline V gives CDR1 LNHDA, CDR2 SQIVND (reference sequence). Trimming removed 7 bases from V and 0 bases from J, with 11 bases in between. The CDR3 spells CASKLSSSTDTQYF. The CDR3 nucleotides are TGTGCCAGTAAACTTAGCTCCAGCACAGATACGCAGTATTTT.

This clone was seen a single time. The chain uses TRBV4-1 and TRBJ1-2; TRBD1 might be the D (5 bases). This CDR3 has 14 residues. The germline gives CDR1 MGHRA, CDR2 YSYEKL. Trimming stripped 4 bases from V and 8 bases from J, with 17 bases between. The CDR3 nucleotides are TGCGCCAGCAGCCTAAGCGGGGGGAAGGAAGGCTACACCTTC. It codes for CASSLSGGKEGYTF.

The chain has TRBV27 and TRBJ2-7; 7 bases map to TRBD2. Germline trimming cut 5 bases from V and 11 bases from J; bases unmatched to any gene: 12. The CDR3 length is 13 residues. Germline V CDR1 and CDR2: MNHEY, SMNVEV (reference sequence). DNA of the CDR3: TGTGCCAGCAGTGGGGGACTAACCTATACCGAGTACTTC. Its protein is CASSGGLTYTEYF.

The chain is built from TRBV9 and TRBJ1-1, with 8 bases aligning to TRBD1. The CDR3 is 13 residues long. V dropped 4 bases and J dropped 5; count of bases not matched to a gene: 4. CDR1 is SGDLS and CDR2 is YYNGEE in the germline V gene. The DNA for the CDR3 is TGTGCCAGCAGCTCAGGGGGCGAAACTGAAGCTTTCTTT. It encodes CASSSGGETEAFF.

The chain employs TRBV30 and TRBJ1-3; 7 bases are shared with TRBD1. V lost 8 bases to trimming and J lost 0 bases; unmatched junction nucleotides: 13. The germline gives CDR1 GTSNPN, CDR2 SVGIG (reference sequence). This CDR3 is built from 16 residues. DNA of the CDR3: TGTGCCGGTGTCTACCGGGCAGGGGGCTCTGGAAACACCATATATTTT. Protein sequence: CAGVYRAGGSGNTIYF.

V and J are TRBV4-3 and TRBJ1-2; TRBD1 is a possible D gene (5 bases). The V end lost 1 base, the J end lost 1 base, and 7 bases lay between the germline ends. Germline CDR1 reads LGHNA; CDR2 reads YSLEER. The CDR3 totals 14 residues. The DNA for the CDR3 is TGCGCCAGCAGCCAAGGGGACGGTAACTATGGCTACACCTTC. It yields the protein CASSQGDGNYGYTF.

This clone was observed a single time. The rearrangement links TRBV7-6 to TRBJ2-2, with TRBD2 matching over 16 bases. The junction had 3 bases not matched to a gene; V was cut back by 0 bases and J by 5 bases. The CDR3 is 18 amino acids. Per germline, CDR1 SGHVS and CDR2 FNYEAQ. The CDR3 DNA is TGTGCCAGCAGCTTAGCTGGGACTAGCGGGAGGGAGACCGGGGAGCTGTTTTTT. This translates into CASSLAGTSGRETGELFF.

V usage is TRBV5-6 and J usage is TRBJ1-3; no definite D call. The CDR3 covers 13 residues. CDR1 is SGHDT and CDR2 is YYEEEE in the germline V gene. With 4 bases removed from V and 7 bases from J, the gap between germline ends came to 12 bases. The CDR3 loop reads CASSPSRWNTIYF. The CDR3 DNA sequence: TGTGCCAGCAGCCCGTCTCGGTGGAACACCATATATTTT. The full variable domain, in which reference TRBV5-6 and TRBJ1-3 provide the parts outside the CDR3, is DAGVTQSPTHLIKTRGQQVTLRCSPKSGHDTVSWYQQALGQGPQFIFQYYEEEERQRGNFPDRFSGHQFPNYSSELNVNALLLGDSALYLCASSPSRWNTIYFGEGSWLTVV.

The rearrangement uses TRBV13 and TRBJ2-1; D gene unclear. V shed 4 bases and J shed 7 bases, with 11 bases lying between them. This CDR3 spans 13 amino acids. Germline CDR1 and CDR2: PRHDT and FYEKMQ (reference sequence). The CDR3 protein is CASSSPGVNEQFF. The CDR3 bases are TGTGCCAGCAGCTCCCCCGGAGTGAATGAGCAGTTCTTC.

V usage is TRBV18 and J usage is TRBJ1-1; no definite D call. Deletions cut 0 bases from V and 0 bases from J, with 8 bases between. Germline V lookup: CDR1 KGHSH, CDR2 LQKENI. The CDR3 runs to 15 residues. CDR3 coding DNA: TGTGCCAGCTCACCACCTGGGAATATGAACACTGAAGCTTTCTTT. Translation: CASSPPGNMNTEAFF.

V is TRBV5-6 and J is TRBJ2-1; D might be TRBD1 (6 bases). V was pared by 4 bases and J by 1 base, with 18 bases between. CDR1 is SGHDT and CDR2 is YYEEEE in the germline V gene. This CDR3 is built from 17 residues. CDR3 amino acids: CASSHPQGLASYNEQFF. The CDR3 nucleotides read TGTGCCAGCAGCCACCCCCAGGGGCTCGCGTCCTACAATGAGCAGTTCTTC.

The chain has TRBV25-1 and TRBJ2-2; unclear D gene. CDR1 and CDR2 from the germline V gene are MGHDK and SYGVNS. The CDR3 totals 13 residues. V lost 6 bases to trimming and J lost 4 bases, with 9 bases between them. CDR3 region: CASRLKLTGELFF. CDR3 in DNA: TGTGCCAGCAGACTTAAGCTCACCGGGGAGCTGTTTTTT.

This chain uses TRBV7-6 with TRBJ2-7, with D possibly being TRBD2 (6 bases). The V gene's germline CDR1 is SGHVS and CDR2 FNYEAQ. V was pared by 5 bases and J by 7 bases, with 9 bases between. The CDR3 consists of 11 residues. CDR3 loop: CASSPGLEQYF. The CDR3 nucleotides read TGTGCCAGCAGCCCCGGACTAGAGCAGTACTTC.

This chain connects TRBV28 to TRBJ1-2; perhaps TRBD1 as D (5 bases). Deletions cut 3 bases from V and 5 bases from J, with 13 bases between. The CDR3 covers 14 residues. Germline CDR1 is MDHEN and CDR2 is SYDVKM. CDR3 protein: CASSFRGAEYGYTF. CDR3 in DNA: TGTGCCAGCAGTTTTCGTGGGGCAGAATATGGCTACACCTTC.

There are many counts of this clone. The chain combines TRBV14 with TRBJ1-1; D is uncertain. The germline V and J ends were trimmed by 3 bases and 7 bases, with 15 bases remaining between them. The CDR3 is made up of 14 amino acids. Germline V CDR1 and CDR2: SGHDN, FVKESK. CDR3 bases: TGTGCCAGCAGCCAGGTCGGCGGGTACGGTGAAGCTTTCTTT. It specifies CASSQVGGYGEAFF.

V gene TRBV18 combines with J gene TRBJ2-7, with D tentatively TRBD1 (5 bases). From germline, CDR1 is KGHSH and CDR2 LQKENI. Trimming pared 4 bases from V and 7 bases from J, leaving 11 bases between. CDR3 size: 12 residues. DNA of the CDR3: TGTGCCAGCTCACTAAGCAGGGTTGAGCAGTACTTC. Protein sequence: CASSLSRVEQYF. Filled out from reference TRBV18 and TRBJ2-7, the complete variable domain reads NAGVMQNPRHLVRRRGQEARLRCSPMKGHSHVYWYRQLPEEGLKFMVYLQKENIIDESGMPKERFSAEFPKEGPSILRIQQVVRGDSAAYFCASSLSRVEQYFGPGTRLTVT.

V gene TRBV20-1 combines with J gene TRBJ2-2; no definite D call. The ends were cut back, 2 bases at V and 5 bases at J, with 3 bases in the middle. The CDR3 runs to 11 residues. Germline V gene lookup returns CDR1 DFQATT and CDR2 SNEGSKA (reference sequence). The CDR3 DNA reads TGCAGTGCTAGAAAGACCGGGGAGCTGTTTTTT. Protein sequence: CSARKTGELFF.

This chain uses TRBV5-1 with TRBJ2-7; 7 bases line up with TRBD2. The CDR3 totals 13 residues. V gave up 4 bases and J gave up 3 bases; unmatched junction bases: 4. The germline CDR1 and CDR2 sequences are SGHRS and YFSETQ. The CDR3 loop reads CASSNGLDYEQYF. CDR3 DNA sequence: TGCGCCAGCAGCAATGGACTAGACTACGAGCAGTACTTC.

The chain joins TRBV30 to TRBJ1-2; 7 bases are shared with TRBD1. Germline V gene sequence: CDR1 GTSNPN, CDR2 SVGIG (reference sequence). The trim removed 8 bases at V and 10 bases at J, leaving 7 bases unmatched. CDR3 length: 10 amino acids. The CDR3 DNA reads TGTGCCGGAAAACAGGGGTCCTACACCTTC. It codes for CAGKQGSYTF.